A single sample is the source of the 32 T cell receptor beta chains below, sequenced in a study of spatial heterogeneity in lung cancer. General study results and limits: Mutation counts in tumors were tracked by counts of expanded intratumoral alpha and beta TCRs.

TCRdb fed the 5' RACE reads into MiXCR, producing one record per CDR3 protein. The sample shows several thousand distinct CDR3 sequences, 8.4% of them seen only once. These receptors lack a known antigen. Time point indicated: sample taken at primary tumor resection. This material consisted of lung tumor tissue, taken at surgery. The receptors come from a female donor with early-stage non-small cell lung cancer.

The V gene is TRBV2, the J gene TRBJ1-4; D remains unclear. Per germline, CDR1 SNHLY and CDR2 FYNNEI. V was shortened by 4 bases and J by 5 bases, with 8 bases between the two germline ends. This CDR3 region has 13 residues. CDR3 in DNA: TGTGCCAGCAGTGGTCGGACGAATGAAAAACTGTTTTTT. Its translation is CASSGRTNEKLFF.

This clonotype is labeled as medium-sized. This chain connects TRBV27 to TRBJ1-1; D is possibly TRBD1 (6 bases). With 8 bases removed from V and 8 bases from J, the gap between germline ends came to 15 bases. The germline gives CDR1 MNHEY, CDR2 SMNVEV (reference sequence). The length of the CDR3 is 12 residues. This CDR3 reads CASCPRTEEAFF. CDR3 sequence (DNA): TGTGCCAGCTGTCCACGGACAGAAGAAGCTTTCTTT.

This clonotype ranks as medium-sized (0.01 to 0.1%). Here the CDR3 reads CASSKVGRGPLMNTEAFF. The CDR3 DNA follows: TGTGCCAGCAGCAAAGTTGGCAGGGGCCCTCTGATGAACACTGAAGCTTTCTTT. V is TRBV21-1 and J is TRBJ1-1. TRBV21-1 is a documented pseudogene. This CDR3 region has 18 residues.

V usage is TRBV5-1 and J usage is TRBJ1-1, with D hard to call. The CDR3 has 15 residues. The germline V and J ends were trimmed by 0 bases and 3 bases, with 12 bases remaining between them. Germline CDR1 is SGHRS and CDR2 is YFSETQ. CDR3 DNA sequence: TGCGCCAGCAGCTTGGTTGCAGAAACCTACACTGAAGCTTTCTTT. Protein product: CASSLVAETYTEAFF.

This clonotype is labeled large. The chain has TRBV7-2 and TRBJ2-3; 10 bases agree with TRBD2. The germline CDR1 and CDR2 sequences are SGHTA and FQGNSA. Trimming removed 3 bases from V and 1 base from J; junction bases left unmatched: 7. This CDR3 has 17 residues. CDR3 DNA: TGTGCCAGCAGCTTCGCGGGAGGGACTAGCGGCACAGATACGCAGTATTTT. Its protein product is CASSFAGGTSGTDTQYF.

This clonotype was seen many times. The chain uses TRBV29-1 and TRBJ1-1; 11 bases fit TRBD1. Germline V gene data show CDR1 as SQVTM and CDR2 as ANQGSEA. Trimming cost V 7 bases and J 9 bases; bases outside gene matches: 4. CDR3 length: 11 amino acids. CDR3 protein: CSGGTGGQAFF. In nucleotides, the CDR3 is TGCAGCGGCGGGACAGGGGGGCAAGCTTTCTTT.

J is TRBJ2-2 and V is TRBV7-2; D unresolved. The CDR3 covers 13 residues. The germline gives CDR1 SGHTA, CDR2 FQGNSA. The germline V and J ends were trimmed by 2 bases and 6 bases, with 7 bases remaining between them. CDR3 coding DNA: TGTGCCAGCAGCTTACTATATCCCGGGGAGCTGTTTTTT. This gives the protein CASSLLYPGELFF.

By its share, this clonotype is large. This chain uses TRBV28 with TRBJ2-1, with no clear D. Trimming cost V 6 bases and J 3 bases, with 3 bases left between them. Germline CDR1 reads MDHEN; CDR2 reads SYDVKM. The CDR3 length is 11 residues. This CDR3 reads CASRIYNEQFF. As DNA, the CDR3 is TGTGCCAGCAGAATCTACAATGAGCAGTTCTTC.

This clonotype is medium-sized. This chain connects TRBV20-1 to TRBJ2-7; no definite D call. The CDR3 loop spans 13 amino acids. Trimming shortened V by 0 bases and J by 7 bases, and 13 bases separated the two germline ends. Germline CDR1 and CDR2: DFQATT and SNEGSKA (reference sequence). CDR3 residues: CSARDQGLPEQYF. DNA of the CDR3: TGCAGTGCTAGAGATCAAGGCTTACCTGAGCAGTACTTC.

This clonotype was found a few times. The genes are TRBV3-1 and TRBJ1-1; possible D gene TRBD1, 6 bases. The CDR3 is 15 residues long. V lost 3 bases, J lost 1 base, and 12 bases lay in between. Germline CDR1 and CDR2: LGHDT and YNNKEL (reference sequence). The CDR3 loop is CASSHGQFANTEAFF. CDR3 nucleotide sequence: TGTGCCAGCAGCCATGGACAGTTTGCGAACACTGAAGCTTTCTTT.

By sample share, this clonotype is medium-sized (0.01 to 0.1%). The genes are TRBV20-1 and TRBJ2-1; perhaps TRBD1 as D (5 bases). V was pared by 3 bases and J by 4 bases, with 7 bases between. This CDR3 is 12 amino acids long. In germline, CDR1 is DFQATT, CDR2 SNEGSKA (reference sequence). The CDR3: CSASSGYNEQFF. In DNA form, the CDR3 reads TGCAGTGCTAGTTCAGGGTACAATGAGCAGTTCTTC.

In its sample, this clonotype is medium-sized. The CDR3 DNA reads TGTGCCAGCAGCCCTGATTTCGGGAAGTATAGCAATCAGCCCCAGCATTTT. This sequence encodes CASSPDFGKYSNQPQHF. This chain joins TRBV5-5 and TRBJ1-5; D uncertain. V lost 4 bases and J 0 bases, leaving 17 bases between the germline ends. The CDR3 contains 17 residues. Germline CDR1 SGHKS, CDR2 YYEKEE (reference sequence).

This clonotype was detected many times. The chain has TRBV4-2 and TRBJ2-7, with TRBD1 matching over 7 bases. Per germline, CDR1 LGHNA and CDR2 YNFKEQ. The CDR3 has 16 residues. V shed 0 bases and J 7 bases; nucleotides not matched to a gene: 12. CDR3 DNA sequence: TGTGCCAGCAGCCAAGATAGGACAGGTCCCATCCGGGAGCAGTACTTC. It translates to CASSQDRTGPIREQYF.

Relative to its sample, this clonotype is medium-sized. The gene calls are TRBV6-2 or TRBV6-3 and TRBJ2-7; 9 bases line up with TRBD2. The CDR3 sequence is 14 residues long. Trimming cost V 5 bases and J 1 base; bases outside gene matches: 3. In germline, CDR1 is MNHEY, CDR2 SVGEGT. CDR3 protein: CASSGAGGSYEQYF. CDR3 sequence (DNA): TGTGCCAGCAGTGGAGCGGGGGGATCCTACGAGCAGTACTTC.

This clonotype is labeled as medium-sized. J is TRBJ2-2 and V is TRBV11-2; D possibly corresponds to TRBD1 (5 bases). Trimming pared 4 bases from V and 0 bases from J, leaving 15 bases between. CDR1 SGHAT and CDR2 FQNNGV come from the germline V gene. The CDR3 covers 17 residues. This CDR3 reads CASSSRGKGSNTGELFF. CDR3 nucleotide sequence: TGTGCCAGCAGCTCCCGTGGCAAGGGGTCGAACACCGGGGAGCTGTTTTTT.

V usage is TRBV6-1 and J usage is TRBJ2-2; perhaps TRBD1 as D (5 bases). V shed 6 bases and J shed 6 bases, with 11 bases lying between them. CDR3 length: 13 residues. Per the germline V gene, CDR1 is MNHNS and CDR2 is SASEGT. The CDR3 protein is CASRPRVSGELFF. The DNA for the CDR3 is TGTGCCAGCAGGCCCAGGGTATCCGGGGAGCTGTTTTTT.

DNA for the CDR3: TGCGCCAGCAGACCTTACAATGAGCAGTTCTTC. It codes for CASRPYNEQFF. J is TRBJ2-1 and V is TRBV10-2, with no clear D. The CDR3 is 11 amino acids. V was cut by 6 bases and J by 4 bases, with 4 bases left in between. The germline CDR1 and CDR2 sequences are WSHSY and SAAADI.

This clonotype counts as medium-sized (0.01 to 0.1%). The chain is built from TRBV7-6 and TRBJ2-7, with D possibly matching TRBD2 (5 bases). The CDR3 spans 12 residues. Trimming cost V 3 bases and J 7 bases, with 10 bases left between them. Germline values: CDR1 SGHVS, CDR2 FNYEAQ. The CDR3 here is CASSLTPGEQYF. The CDR3 DNA follows: TGTGCCAGCAGCTTGACTCCGGGGGAGCAGTACTTC.

This clonotype was recorded a few times. The chain links TRBV7-2 to TRBJ2-2, with D perhaps TRBD2 (7 bases). Per germline, CDR1 SGHTA and CDR2 FQGNSA. The length of the CDR3 is 17 residues. Deletions cut 5 bases from V and 2 bases from J, with 18 bases between. CDR3 DNA: TGTGCCAGCAGCAGGGGGAGGGGCCCAATTAACACCGGGGAGCTGTTTTTT. It specifies CASSRGRGPINTGELFF.

The chain combines TRBV5-1 with TRBJ2-7, with a possible D match to TRBD2 (5 bases). The CDR3 contains 14 residues. Germline V gene data show CDR1 as SGHRS and CDR2 as YFSETQ. Trimming pared 0 bases from V and 6 bases from J, leaving 13 bases between. The CDR3 DNA reads TGCGCCAGCAGCTTGGGAGGACCCCGGGGCGAGCAGTACTTC. The encoded protein is CASSLGGPRGEQYF.

The chain joins TRBV28 to TRBJ1-5, with 7 nucleotides matching TRBD1. The germline gives CDR1 MDHEN, CDR2 SYDVKM. This CDR3 has 14 amino acids. V lost 3 bases to trimming and J lost 6 bases; unmatched junction nucleotides: 5. As DNA, the CDR3 is TGTGCCAGCAGTTTGTACAGGGGCACTCAGCCCCAGCATTTT. It encodes CASSLYRGTQPQHF.

This clonotype was counted between two and nine times. This rearrangement joins TRBV11-3 to TRBJ2-5; tentative D call: TRBD2 (6 bases). The germline CDR1 and CDR2 sequences are SGHNT and YENEEA. The V gene lost 4 bases and the J gene lost 7 bases, with 16 bases spanning the gap. The CDR3 has 14 residues. This CDR3 reads CASSSRGVGGTQYF. CDR3 coding DNA: TGTGCCAGCAGCTCGCGCGGAGTCGGGGGGACCCAGTACTTC.

This clonotype was seen only a few times. This chain connects TRBV10-2 to TRBJ2-5; 8 bases fit TRBD1. V gave up 7 bases and J gave up 4 bases; unmatched junction bases: 8. Germline-derived CDR1 and CDR2 are WSHSY and SAAADI. The CDR3 spans 14 residues. As DNA, the CDR3 is TGCGCCAGCAAGGGGACAGGTGGAGCAGAGACCCAGTACTTC. It yields the protein CASKGTGGAETQYF.

This clonotype is labeled medium-sized. The chain couples TRBV3-1 to TRBJ2-7, with no clear D. Germline-derived CDR1 and CDR2 are LGHDT and YNNKEL (reference sequence). The V gene lost 3 bases and the J gene lost 2 bases, with 2 bases spanning the gap. This CDR3 has 11 residues. This CDR3 reads CASSHTYEQYF. The CDR3 nucleotides read TGTGCCAGCAGCCACACCTACGAGCAGTACTTC.

V and J are TRBV28 and TRBJ2-3, with a tentative D call TRBD2 (5 bases). Germline CDR1 and CDR2: MDHEN and SYDVKM. V lost 7 bases to trimming and J lost 8 bases, with 16 bases between them. This CDR3 is 13 amino acids long. The CDR3 DNA sequence: TGTGCCAGCATCCTTACGACTGCGGGTACGCAGTATTTT. The encoded protein is CASILTTAGTQYF.

This clonotype is medium-sized within its sample. The chain carries TRBV5-1 and TRBJ2-1; the D is unclear. Germline V lookup: CDR1 SGHRS, CDR2 YFSETQ. This CDR3 has 14 amino acids. V gave up 0 bases and J gave up 2 bases, with 6 bases separating them. The CDR3 nucleotides are TGCGCCAGCAGCTTGGTGGGGACCTACAATGAGCAGTTCTTC. Translated: CASSLVGTYNEQFF. The complete variable domain, with remaining parts taken from reference TRBV5-1 and TRBJ2-1, reads KAGVTQTPRYLIKTRGQQVTLSCSPISGHRSVSWYQQTPGQGLQFLFEYFSETQRNKGNFPGRFSGRQFSNSRSEMNVSTLELGDSALYLCASSLVGTYNEQFFGPGTRLTVL.

Sample share makes this clonotype large (0.1 to 1%). The chain has TRBV28 and TRBJ2-7; no clear D gene. V shed 5 bases and J shed 4 bases, with 12 bases lying between them. Germline CDR1 MDHEN, CDR2 SYDVKM. The CDR3 has 13 residues. The CDR3 region has the DNA TGTGCCAGCAGTATCTCTTCCGATTACGAGCAGTACTTC. Translated, it gives CASSISSDYEQYF.

This clonotype was seen a few times. The rearrangement links TRBV5-5 to TRBJ2-3; D could derive from TRBD1 or TRBD2 (5 bases each). Trimming took off 4 bases at V and 1 base at J, with 25 bases between the two ends. The germline V gene encodes CDR1 SGHKS and CDR2 YYEKEE (reference sequence). The length of the CDR3 is 19 residues. The CDR3 loop is CASSPLVLGAVMGTDTQYF. The CDR3 nucleotides are TGTGCCAGCAGCCCGTTGGTACTCGGGGCGGTTATGGGCACAGATACGCAGTATTTT.

Sample share makes this clonotype medium-sized. The rearrangement joins TRBV18 to TRBJ2-1, with unresolved D. CDR3 length: 17 residues. CDR1 is KGHSH and CDR2 is LQKENI in the germline V gene. Deletions cut 3 bases from V and 3 bases from J, with 18 bases between. In DNA form, the CDR3 reads TGTGCCAGCTCACCCAGACGGGCAGGTCAGGACTACAATGAGCAGTTCTTC. Translated, it gives CASSPRRAGQDYNEQFF.

This clonotype showed up many times. CDR3 DNA: TGCGCCAGCAGCTTGGGAGTAGCGGGGGGCACAGATACGCAGTATTTT. This encodes CASSLGVAGGTDTQYF. V is TRBV5-1 and J is TRBJ2-3; 9 bases are shared with TRBD2. The CDR3 contains 16 residues. With V trimmed by 0 bases and J by 1 base, 3 bases remained unmatched. Germline assignment: CDR1 SGHRS and CDR2 YFSETQ.

This clonotype is medium-sized within its sample. This sequence joins TRBV5-1 and TRBJ2-1; a weak D match, TRBD1 (6 bases). CDR3 length: 12 amino acids. Per germline, CDR1 SGHRS and CDR2 YFSETQ. Trimming left V 4 bases short and J 15 bases short, with 17 bases between. The CDR3 nucleotides are TGCGCCAGCAGCCCCGGACAGTTCGATTGGTTCTTC. It encodes CASSPGQFDWFF. Based on the CDR3 plus reference TRBV5-1 and TRBJ2-1, the full variable domain is KAGVTQTPRYLIKTRGQQVTLSCSPISGHRSVSWYQQTPGQGLQFLFEYFSETQRNKGNFPGRFSGRQFSNSRSEMNVSTLELGDSALYLCASSPGQFDWFFGPGTRLTVL.

The rearrangement links TRBV4-1 to TRBJ1-2, with D unresolved. In germline, CDR1 is MGHRA, CDR2 YSYEKL. V was clipped by 6 bases and J by 1 base, with 9 bases between them. The CDR3 has 13 residues. For the CDR3, the DNA is TGCGCCAGCAGTTTAGGTGTTAACTATGGCTACACCTTC. It is translated as CASSLGVNYGYTF.